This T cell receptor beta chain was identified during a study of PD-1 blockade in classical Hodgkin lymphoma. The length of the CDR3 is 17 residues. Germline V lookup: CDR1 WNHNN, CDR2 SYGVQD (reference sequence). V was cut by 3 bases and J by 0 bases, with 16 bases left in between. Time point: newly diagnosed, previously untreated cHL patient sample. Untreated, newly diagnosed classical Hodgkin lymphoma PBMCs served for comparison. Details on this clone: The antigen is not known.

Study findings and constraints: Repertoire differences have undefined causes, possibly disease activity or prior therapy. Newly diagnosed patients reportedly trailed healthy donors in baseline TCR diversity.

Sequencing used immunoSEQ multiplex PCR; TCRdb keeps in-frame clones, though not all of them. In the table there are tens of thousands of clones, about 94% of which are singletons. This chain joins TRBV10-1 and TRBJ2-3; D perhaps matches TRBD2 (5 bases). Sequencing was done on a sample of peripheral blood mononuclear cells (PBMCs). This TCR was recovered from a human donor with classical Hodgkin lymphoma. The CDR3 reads CASSDPRGPTSTDTQYF. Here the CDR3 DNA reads TGCGCCAGCAGTGATCCCCGCGGGCCGACTAGCACAGATACGCAGTATTTT.